The 10 T cell receptor beta chains listed next were all sequenced from one sample in a study of blood T cell repertoires in COVID-19 (TCRdb year 2020). The method was the immunoSEQ multiplex PCR assay. TCRdb's version of the immuneACCESS table is confined to in-frame rearrangements and falls short of the full clone set. An unresolved V gene accounts for under half of the shortfall where checked; the remainder is of unknown origin. The sample yields 100,000 to 150,000 clones; 79% were counted once. The ten largest clones represent about 40% of the sample. What was sequenced was peripheral blood. All receptors derive from a man aged 40-49 years with active or convalescent COVID-19.

The genes are TRBV5-4 and TRBJ1-2; possibly TRBD1 for D (5 bases). Trimming left V 0 bases short and J 2 bases short, with 5 bases between. In germline, CDR1 is SGHNT, CDR2 YYREEE (reference sequence). The CDR3 extends over 13 amino acids. The CDR3 DNA is TGTGCCAGCAGCTTGGGACAGAACTATGGCTACACCTTC. Translating it yields CASSLGQNYGYTF.

This chain connects TRBV6-6 to TRBJ2-5; tentative D call: TRBD2 (5 bases). From germline, CDR1 is MNHNY and CDR2 SVGAGI (reference sequence). CDR3 size: 13 residues. The V gene lost 5 bases and the J gene lost 2 bases, with 9 bases spanning the gap. This CDR3 reads CASSRGGQETQYF. CDR3 DNA sequence: TGTGCCAGCAGTAGAGGAGGACAAGAGACCCAGTACTTC.

V usage is TRBV5-5 and J usage is TRBJ2-1; tentative D call: TRBD2 (6 bases). In germline, CDR1 is SGHKS, CDR2 YYEKEE (reference sequence). Trimming pared 1 base from V and 10 bases from J, leaving 12 bases between. The CDR3 contains 13 residues. The CDR3 protein is CASSLKSGVEQFF. CDR3 DNA: TGTGCCAGCAGCTTGAAGTCGGGAGTCGAGCAGTTCTTC.

There are a few counts of this clone. The rearrangement links TRBV7-9 to TRBJ2-5; 10 bases line up with TRBD2. Trimming took 3 bases from V and 0 from J; bases not matched to a gene: 1. The germline CDR1 and CDR2 sequences are SEHNR and FQNEAQ (reference sequence). The CDR3 extends over 15 amino acids. The CDR3, as DNA: TGTGCCAGCAGCTTCCTAGCGGGGGACCAAGAGACCCAGTACTTC. Translating it yields CASSFLAGDQETQYF. The entire variable domain, with the rest obtained from reference TRBV7-9 and TRBJ2-5, is as follows: DTGVSQNPRHKITKRGQNVTFRCDPISEHNRLYWYRQTLGQGPEFLTYFQNEAQLEKSRLLSDRFSAERPKGSFSTLEIQRTEQGDSAMYLCASSFLAGDQETQYFGPGTRLLVL.

V is TRBV14 and J is TRBJ2-4, with a tentative D call TRBD1 (6 bases). This CDR3 region has 14 residues. V was trimmed by 2 bases and J by 7 bases, leaving 12 bases between them. CDR1 is SGHDN and CDR2 is FVKESK in the germline V gene. CDR3 coding DNA: TGTGCCAGCAGCCAATCAGCAACAGGGAACATTCAGTACTTC. Its translation is CASSQSATGNIQYF.

This clone was found once. This chain connects TRBV6-5 to TRBJ1-1, with D hard to call. The CDR3 consists of 12 residues. Germline CDR1 and CDR2: MNHEY and SVGAGI. V was pared by 3 bases and J by 3 bases, with 5 bases between. The CDR3 loop reads CASSYLYTEAFF. CDR3 sequence (DNA): TGTGCCAGCAGTTATTTATACACTGAAGCTTTCTTT.

The chain is built from TRBV5-4 and TRBJ1-1; D gene ambiguous. V lost 0 bases to trimming and J lost 2 bases, with 5 bases between them. This CDR3 region has 13 residues. The germline V gene encodes CDR1 SGHNT and CDR2 YYREEE (reference sequence). The CDR3 protein is CASSLDTNTEAFF. The DNA for the CDR3 is TGTGCCAGCAGCTTGGACACCAACACTGAAGCTTTCTTT.

The chain joins TRBV6-4 to TRBJ1-1; D is unresolved. V dropped 6 bases and J dropped 1 base, with 15 bases sitting between them. CDR3 size: 15 residues. Germline V gene data show CDR1 as MRHNA and CDR2 as SNTAGT. The CDR3 coding sequence is TGTGCCAGCAGGGCCCAATATACAGCGAACACTGAAGCTTTCTTT. As protein: CASRAQYTANTEAFF.

This clone appeared a few times. The gene calls are TRBV18 and TRBJ2-7; possible D gene TRBD1, 6 bases. CDR3 length equals 15 residues. Germline V gene data show CDR1 as KGHSH and CDR2 as LQKENI. V was shortened by 3 bases and J by 0 bases, with 12 bases between the two germline ends. The CDR3 here is CASSPGQTSSYEQYF. CDR3 DNA sequence: TGTGCCAGCTCACCCGGACAGACCTCCTCCTACGAGCAGTACTTC.

The CDR3 loop is CASSPRLAGDNEQFF. The CDR3 DNA reads as TGTGCCAGCAGCCCCCGTCTAGCGGGGGACAATGAGCAGTTCTTC. This sequence joins TRBV3-1 (or the pseudogene TRBV3-2) and TRBJ2-1; the match to TRBD2 covers 10 bases. The J segment lost 5 bases and the V segment lost 4 bases, leaving 5 bases of the junction unmatched. The CDR3 length is 15 residues. Germline loops: CDR1 LGHDT, CDR2 YNNKEL (reference sequence).